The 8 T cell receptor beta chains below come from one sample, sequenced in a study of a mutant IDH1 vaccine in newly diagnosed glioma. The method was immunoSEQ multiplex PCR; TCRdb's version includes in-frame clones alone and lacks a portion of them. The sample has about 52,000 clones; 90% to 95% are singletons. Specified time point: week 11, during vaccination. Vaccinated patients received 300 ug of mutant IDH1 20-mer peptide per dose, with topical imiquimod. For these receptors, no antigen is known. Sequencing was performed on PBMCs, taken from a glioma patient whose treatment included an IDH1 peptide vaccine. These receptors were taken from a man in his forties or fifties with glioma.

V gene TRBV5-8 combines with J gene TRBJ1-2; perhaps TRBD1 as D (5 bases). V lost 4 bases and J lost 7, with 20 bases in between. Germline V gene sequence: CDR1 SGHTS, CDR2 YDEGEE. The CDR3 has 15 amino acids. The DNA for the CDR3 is TGTGCCAGCAGCGGGGGACCTCCGGGCATCGGTGGCTACACCTTC. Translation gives CASSGGPPGIGGYTF.

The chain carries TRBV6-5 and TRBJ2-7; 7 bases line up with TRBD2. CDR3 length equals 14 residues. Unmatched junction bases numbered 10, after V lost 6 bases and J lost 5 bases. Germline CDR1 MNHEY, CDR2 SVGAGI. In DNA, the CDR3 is TGTGCCAGCAGAGAACCCAGCGGGAATGACGAGCAGTACTTC. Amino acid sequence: CASREPSGNDEQYF.

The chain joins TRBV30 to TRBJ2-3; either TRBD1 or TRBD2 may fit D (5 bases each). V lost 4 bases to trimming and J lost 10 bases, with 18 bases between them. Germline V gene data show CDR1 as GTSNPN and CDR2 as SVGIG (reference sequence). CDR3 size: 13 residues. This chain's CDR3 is CAWTGAVYNSQYF. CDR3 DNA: TGTGCCTGGACCGGGGCAGTTTATAATTCGCAGTATTTT.

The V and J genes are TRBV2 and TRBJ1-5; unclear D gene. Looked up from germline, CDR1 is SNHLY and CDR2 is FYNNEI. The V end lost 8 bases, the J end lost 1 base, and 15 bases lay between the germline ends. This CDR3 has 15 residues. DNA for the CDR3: TGTGCCAGCCTGCCGGGCCGAGGCAGCAATCAGCCCCAGCATTTT. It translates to CASLPGRGSNQPQHF. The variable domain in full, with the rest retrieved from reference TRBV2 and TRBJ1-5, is EPEVTQTPSHQVTQMGQEVILRCVPISNHLYFYWYRQILGQKVEFLVSFYNNEISEKSEIFDDQFSVERPDGSNFTLKIRSTKLEDSAMYFCASLPGRGSNQPQHFGDGTRLSIL.

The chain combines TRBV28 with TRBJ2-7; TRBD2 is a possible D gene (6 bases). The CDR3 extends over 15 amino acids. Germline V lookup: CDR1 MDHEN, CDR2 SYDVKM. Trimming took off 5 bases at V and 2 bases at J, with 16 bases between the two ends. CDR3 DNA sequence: TGTGCCAGCAGTGGAGGGGCAGTGACTACCTACGAGCAGTACTTC. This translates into CASSGGAVTTYEQYF. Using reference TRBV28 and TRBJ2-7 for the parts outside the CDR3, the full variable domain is DVKVTQSSRYLVKRTGEKVFLECVQDMDHENMFWYRQDPGLGLRLIYFSYDVKMKEKGDIPEGYSVSREKKERFSLILESASTNQTSMYLCASSGGAVTTYEQYFGPGTRLTVT.

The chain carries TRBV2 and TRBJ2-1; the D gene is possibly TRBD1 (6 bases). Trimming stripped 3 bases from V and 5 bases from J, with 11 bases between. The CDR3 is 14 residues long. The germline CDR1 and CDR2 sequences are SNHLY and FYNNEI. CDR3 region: CASSDQGLNNEQFF. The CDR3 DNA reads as TGTGCCAGCAGTGACCAGGGGCTAAACAATGAGCAGTTCTTC.

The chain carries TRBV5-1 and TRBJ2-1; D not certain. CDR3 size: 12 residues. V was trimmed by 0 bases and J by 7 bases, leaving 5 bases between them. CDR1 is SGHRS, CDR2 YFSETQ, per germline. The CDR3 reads CASSLGRNEQFF. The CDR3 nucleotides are TGCGCCAGCAGCTTGGGCAGGAATGAGCAGTTCTTC.

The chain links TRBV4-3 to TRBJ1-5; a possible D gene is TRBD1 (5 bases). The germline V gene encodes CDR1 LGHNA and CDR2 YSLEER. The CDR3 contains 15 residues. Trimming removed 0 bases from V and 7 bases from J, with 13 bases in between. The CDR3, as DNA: TGCGCCAGCAGCCAAGATTTGAAGGGGAACCAGCCCCAGCATTTT. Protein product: CASSQDLKGNQPQHF.